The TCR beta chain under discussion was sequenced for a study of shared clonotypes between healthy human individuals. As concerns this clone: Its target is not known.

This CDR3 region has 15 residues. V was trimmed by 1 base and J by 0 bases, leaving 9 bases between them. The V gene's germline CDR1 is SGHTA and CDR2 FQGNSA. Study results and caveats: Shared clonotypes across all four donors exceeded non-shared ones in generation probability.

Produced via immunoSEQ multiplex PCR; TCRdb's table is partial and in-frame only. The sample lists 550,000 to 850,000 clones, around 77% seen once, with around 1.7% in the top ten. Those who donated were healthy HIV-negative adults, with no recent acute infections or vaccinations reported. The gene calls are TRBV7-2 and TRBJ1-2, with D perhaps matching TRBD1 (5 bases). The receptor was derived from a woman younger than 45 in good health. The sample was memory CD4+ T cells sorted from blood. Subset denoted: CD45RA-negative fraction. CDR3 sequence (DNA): TGTGCCAGCAGCTTAGGGGGGGGTACTAACTATGGCTACACCTTC. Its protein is CASSLGGGTNYGYTF. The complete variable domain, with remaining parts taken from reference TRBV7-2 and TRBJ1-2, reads GAGVSQSPSNKVTEKGKDVELRCDPISGHTALYWYRQSLGQGLEFLIYFQGNSAPDKSGLPSDRFSAERTGGSVSTLTIQRTQQEDSAVYLCASSLGGGTNYGYTFGSGTRLTVV.